Listed below are T cell receptor beta chains from one sample, sequenced in a study of T cells of healthy individuals. Via MiXCR, TCRdb re-called the 5' RACE reads, giving one row per CDR3 protein. The repertoire includes about 53,000 distinct CDR3 sequences, about 15% of them detected once, and roughly 15% sits in the top ten. These receptors were taken from a human donor in good health. Both conserved end residues are part of each CDR3. The D gene is left open where the match is weak. Size is stated for part of the rows, as once, few or many counts, or as a class when the clone is expanded.

>.|many|TRBJ1-1|TRBV10-2
CASSRGNTEAFF
TGCGCCAGCAGCCGGGGGAACACTGAAGCTTTCTTT
>.|many|TRBJ2-7|TRBV13
CASSLKWATTYEQYF
TGTGCCAGCAGCTTAAAATGGGCGACTACCTACGAGCAGTACTTC
>.|few|TRBJ2-6|TRBV7-2
CASGKDGANVLTF
TGTGCCAGCGGAAAAGATGGGGCCAACGTCCTGACTTTC
>TRBD2|.|TRBJ2-5|TRBV11-2
CASSDGTSGGRIETQYF
TGTGCCAGCAGCGACGGGACTAGCGGGGGGAGGATTGAGACCCAGTACTTC
>.|.|TRBJ2-3|TRBV20-1
CSAEVQSASTDTQYF
TGCAGTGCAGAGGTACAGTCAGCTAGCACAGATACGCAGTATTTT
>TRBD2|few|TRBJ2-5|TRBV15
CATSMIGLAGDFYQETQYF
TGTGCCACCAGCATGATCGGACTAGCGGGAGATTTTTACCAAGAGACCCAGTACTTC
>.|.|TRBJ1-3|TRBV7-2
CASSVTWGLSSGNTIYF
TGTGCCAGCAGCGTGACTTGGGGCCTCAGCTCTGGAAACACCATATATTTT
>TRBD2|many|TRBJ2-4|TRBV12-3/TRBV12-4
CASNKGGATKNIQYF
TGTGCCAGCAACAAGGGAGGGGCGACCAAAAACATTCAGTACTTC
>.|medium-sized|TRBJ2-7|TRBV12-3/TRBV12-4
CASSRNRGYEQYF
TGTGCCAGCAGTCGTAATAGGGGCTACGAGCAGTACTTC
>.|.|TRBJ2-7|TRBV12-3/TRBV12-4
CARFPYEQYF
TGTGCCAGATTTCCCTACGAGCAGTACTTC
>.|few|TRBJ2-7|TRBV10-3
CAISEKQGGWEQYF
TGTGCCATCAGTGAGAAACAGGGAGGGTGGGAGCAGTACTTC
>.|few|TRBJ2-7|TRBV7-2
CASSLDSNYEQYF
TGTGCCAGCAGCTTAGACTCCAACTACGAGCAGTACTTC
>.|few|TRBJ2-2|TRBV5-4
CAARDWNTGELFF
TGTGCCGCCCGAGACTGGAACACCGGGGAGCTGTTTTTT
>.|few|TRBJ2-5|TRBV4-3
CASSQDPGRGGPSLQETQYF
TGCGCCAGCAGCCAAGACCCGGGGCGGGGTGGGCCGAGCCTTCAAGAGACCCAGTACTTC
>.|many|TRBJ1-2|TRBV5-1
CASSKGTGDGYTF
TGCGCCAGCAGTAAGGGGACCGGTGATGGCTACACCTTC
>TRBD1|few|TRBJ1-5|TRBV5-1
CASSLGQGGNQPQHF
TGCGCCAGCAGCTTGGGACAGGGGGGCAATCAGCCCCAGCATTTT
>.|.|TRBJ1-1|TRBV6-6
CASSGGTEAFF
TGTGCCAGCTCGGGGGGCACTGAAGCTTTCTTT
>.|many|TRBJ2-7|TRBV9
CASSATTDTYEQYF
TGTGCCAGCAGCGCTACGACGGACACCTACGAGCAGTACTTC
>.|many|TRBJ2-4|TRBV29-1
CSVVLGGKNIQYF
TGCAGCGTAGTTTTGGGGGGCAAGAACATTCAGTACTTC
>.|.|TRBJ2-4|TRBV28
CASSFAKNIQYF
TGTGCCAGCAGTTTCGCCAAAAACATTCAGTACTTC
>.|many|TRBJ2-5|TRBV5-4
CASSPGPGEQETQYF
TGTGCCAGCAGCCCCGGGCCGGGAGAACAAGAGACCCAGTACTTC
>.|many|TRBJ2-5|TRBV24-1
CATSDPGQIQETQYF
TGTGCCACCAGTGATCCTGGGCAAATACAAGAGACCCAGTACTTC
>TRBD1|few|TRBJ1-5|TRBV6-2/TRBV6-3
CASSPRQGSFPYQPQHF
TGTGCCAGCAGTCCCCGACAGGGGTCTTTTCCTTATCAGCCCCAGCATTTT
>.|.|TRBJ2-5|TRBV28
CASSLTLVRGQETQYF
TGTGCCAGCAGTTTAACTCTCGTAAGAGGTCAAGAGACCCAGTACTTC
>.|many|TRBJ2-1|TRBV6-6
CASNFPEQFF
TGTGCCAGCAATTTTCCCGAGCAGTTCTTC
>TRBD1|few|TRBJ2-1|TRBV29-1
CSVVRQGDNEQFF
TGCAGCGTTGTAAGACAGGGAGACAATGAGCAGTTCTTC
>.|many|TRBJ2-7|TRBV24-1
CATSDPTGTRQYF
TGTGCCACCAGTGACCCAACAGGGACCCGGCAGTACTTC
>TRBD2|once|TRBJ2-1|TRBV20-1
CSAAAGLGSYNEQFF
TGCAGTGCGGCCGCGGGACTAGGGTCCTACAATGAGCAGTTCTTC
>.|many|TRBJ1-1|TRBV6-6
CASNPKGTFSNTEAFF
TGTGCCAGCAACCCGAAGGGCACTTTCTCGAACACTGAAGCTTTCTTT
>.|.|TRBJ1-5|TRBV28
CASSVGGGASNQPQHF
TGTGCCAGCAGTGTGGGGGGGGGGGCAAGCAATCAGCCCCAGCATTTT
>.|many|TRBJ1-2|TRBV27
CASSLTGHRYGYTF
TGTGCCAGCAGTCTTACGGGACACCGATATGGCTACACCTTC
>.|many|TRBJ2-3|TRBV19
CIRTVPGDTQYF
TGTATCCGGACGGTCCCTGGGGATACGCAGTATTTT
>TRBD1|.|TRBJ2-3|TRBV9
CASSGTGADTQYF
TGTGCCAGCAGCGGGACAGGCGCAGATACGCAGTATTTT
>TRBD1|few|TRBJ2-1|TRBV7-9
CASSSATGDNEQFF
TGTGCCAGCAGCTCAGCGACAGGGGACAATGAGCAGTTCTTC
>TRBD1|many|TRBJ1-5|TRBV19
CASKLGQISNQPQHF
TGTGCCAGTAAACTGGGACAGATTAGCAATCAGCCCCAGCATTTT
>TRBD2|.|TRBJ2-1|TRBV7-2
CASSLGTSVGLDEQFF
TGTGCCAGCAGCTTAGGGACTAGCGTTGGGTTGGATGAGCAGTTCTTC
>.|few|TRBJ2-7|TRBV29-1
CSVEDSGRGYEQYF
TGCAGCGTTGAAGATTCTGGCAGGGGTTACGAGCAGTACTTC
>.|many|TRBJ1-6|TRBV20-1
CSASPAGDFSYNSPLHF
TGCAGTGCTAGCCCGGCAGGGGACTTCTCCTATAATTCACCCCTCCACTTT
>.|.|TRBJ2-5|TRBV7-8
CASSGSEIETQYF
TGTGCCAGCAGCGGTAGCGAGATCGAGACCCAGTACTTC
>.|many|TRBJ2-2|TRBV5-1
CASSSGRITGELFF
TGCGCCAGCAGCTCAGGACGGATCACCGGGGAGCTGTTTTTT
>TRBD1|.|TRBJ1-2|TRBV6-5
CASSTYRGIYGYTF
TGTGCCAGCAGTACATACAGGGGAATCTATGGCTACACCTTC
>.|few|TRBJ1-1|TRBV3-1
CASSAIRNTEAFF
TGTGCCAGCAGCGCGATACGGAACACTGAAGCTTTCTTT
>.|.|TRBJ1-1|TRBV9
CASSVTENTEAFF
TGTGCCAGCTCGGTAACAGAGAACACTGAAGCTTTCTTT
>.|.|TRBJ2-7|TRBV3-1
CASSPWEGTDLYEQYF
TGTGCCAGCAGCCCCTGGGAAGGGACGGACCTCTACGAGCAGTACTTC
>.|.|TRBJ1-2|TRBV19
CASIGTGFSGYGYTF
TGTGCCAGTATCGGAACAGGGTTTAGTGGCTATGGCTACACCTTC
>.|medium-sized|TRBJ2-7|TRBV7-9
CASSPRQRGHEQYF
TGTGCCAGCAGTCCCCGGCAGCGTGGCCACGAGCAGTACTTC
>TRBD2|.|TRBJ2-1|TRBV19
CASSPSGRFNEQFF
TGTGCCAGTAGTCCTAGCGGGAGGTTCAATGAGCAGTTCTTC
>TRBD1|few|TRBJ1-2|TRBV5-5
CASSLPGQAGYGYTF
TGTGCCAGCAGCTTGCCTGGACAGGCGGGCTATGGCTACACCTTC
>TRBD2|many|TRBJ2-5|TRBV5-6
CASSLIGRAEETQYF
TGTGCCAGCAGCTTGATCGGGAGGGCCGAAGAGACCCAGTACTTC
>.|many|TRBJ1-5|TRBV27
CASLPGSGAVPGGGQPQHF
TGTGCCAGCTTGCCGGGCTCCGGGGCAGTCCCGGGGGGTGGTCAGCCCCAGCATTTT
>TRBD1|many|TRBJ2-7|TRBV5-6
CASSLAGTGGLYEQYF
TGTGCCAGCAGCTTGGCAGGGACAGGGGGCTTATACGAGCAGTACTTC
>.|many|TRBJ2-5|TRBV19
CASSIGGGRQETQYF
TGTGCCAGTAGTATTGGGGGGGGCAGGCAAGAGACCCAGTACTTC
>TRBD1|.|TRBJ1-2|TRBV20-1
CSARQGGNYGYTF
TGCAGTGCTAGACAGGGGGGGAACTATGGCTACACCTTC
>.|few|TRBJ2-7|TRBV27
CASSLSVPYEQYF
TGTGCCAGCAGTTTATCGGTACCCTACGAGCAGTACTTC
>.|many|TRBJ2-7|TRBV6-2/TRBV6-3
CASSSVSFEQYF
TGTGCCAGCAGTTCGGTCTCTTTCGAGCAGTACTTC
>TRBD2|few|TRBJ2-7|TRBV10-3
CAISGYRLAGYEQYF
TGTGCCATCAGTGGTTACAGGCTAGCGGGGTACGAGCAGTACTTC
>.|few|TRBJ1-2|TRBV18
CASSDYSGKGHGYTF
TGTGCCAGCTCCGACTACTCAGGGAAAGGACATGGCTACACCTTC